The clone carrying this T cell receptor (beta chain) was observed once. The germline CDR1 and CDR2 sequences are LNHDA and SQIVND (reference sequence). Trimming removed 1 base at V and 2 bases at J, with 11 bases between. This CDR3 is built from 16 residues. Here immunoSEQ multiplex PCR was the method, and the copy in TCRdb shows in-frame clones only, minus some. The data show tens of thousands of clones, with 75% to 85% seen just once and roughly 2% held by the top ten. Ipilimumab, 1 mg/kg, started 14 to 28 days after autologous transplant. Through week 26, nivolumab 3 mg/kg IV was given weeks 1, 4, 7, 10, then biweekly. These data come from a study of ipilimumab plus nivolumab after autologous stem cell transplantation. Study context: A median of about eight nivolumab and roughly 5 ipilimumab doses were given.

The sequencing here drew on PBMCs, taken in a trial of ipilimumab plus nivolumab as post-transplant consolidation. This clonotype originated in a male donor with diffuse large B-cell lymphoma. V gene TRBV19 combines with J gene TRBJ2-2; perhaps TRBD2 as D (5 bases). CDR3: CASSIGRRLNTGELFF. The DNA for the CDR3 is TGTGCCAGTAGTATAGGGCGGAGGCTTAACACCGGGGAGCTGTTTTTT.